Following are 8 T cell receptor beta chains from one sample sequenced in a study of human T cells and chemical hapten exposure. From the RACE reads, TCRdb called clonotypes with MiXCR, one entry per CDR3 protein. The data contain fewer than 100,000 distinct CDR3 sequences, roughly 11% of them singletons. The time point here: patch test 3, about 24 weeks after DPC sensitization. Stated treatment: therapeutic diphenylcyclopropenone sensitization with weekly scalp DPC. This material consisted of whole blood, taken in connection with sensitization to the hapten diphenylcyclopropenone (DPC). The receptors originated from a woman in her twenties or thirties with alopecia areata. Some clones in this sample may be carry-over from other donors' samples.

The table lists this clonotype with many counts. The chain has TRBV19 and TRBJ1-5; 10 nucleotides match TRBD1. Germline CDR1 and CDR2: LNHDA and SQIVND (reference sequence). This CDR3 region has 14 residues. Trimming took 4 bases from V and 4 from J; bases not matched to a gene: 1. The CDR3 sequence is CASSTDRGNQPQHF. The CDR3 coding sequence is TGTGCCAGTAGTACGGACAGGGGGAATCAGCCCCAGCATTTT.

This clonotype has ten or more counts. The chain recombines TRBV9 with TRBJ2-5, with D perhaps given as TRBD1 or TRBD2 (6 bases each). Germline V CDR1 and CDR2: SGDLS, YYNGEE. The CDR3 spans 15 residues. Trimming left V 4 bases short and J 3 bases short, with 16 bases between. As DNA, the CDR3 is TGTGCCAGCAGCCCACACGGGGGCTTGAAAGAGACCCAGTACTTC. This sequence encodes CASSPHGGLKETQYF.

Many counts were recorded for this clonotype. The chain has TRBV3-1 and TRBJ1-1; D unresolved. Trimming left V 4 bases short and J 3 bases short, with 6 bases between. Germline CDR1 reads LGHDT; CDR2 reads YNNKEL (reference sequence). The CDR3 extends over 12 amino acids. The CDR3: CASSLGHTEAFF. The DNA of the CDR3 is TGTGCCAGCAGCCTTGGACACACTGAAGCTTTCTTT.

This clonotype was picked up many times. The chain links TRBV4-1 to TRBJ2-5; D ambiguous. CDR1 MGHRA and CDR2 YSYEKL come from the germline V gene. V was trimmed by 1 base and J by 5 bases, leaving 8 bases between them. This CDR3 has 13 residues. This CDR3 is CASSQGQRETQYF. The CDR3 DNA sequence: TGCGCCAGCAGCCAAGGCCAGAGGGAGACCCAGTACTTC.

This clonotype was recorded many times. V gene TRBV20-1 combines with J gene TRBJ1-5; a possible D gene is TRBD1 (6 bases). The CDR3 is 15 amino acids. The V gene's germline CDR1 is DFQATT and CDR2 SNEGSKA (reference sequence). The V end lost 1 base, the J end lost 4 bases, and 14 bases lay between the germline ends. The chain's CDR3 is CSARVPRGDNQPQHF. The CDR3 DNA reads as TGCAGTGCTAGAGTCCCCAGGGGTGATAATCAGCCCCAGCATTTT.

This clonotype was counted ten times or more. The J gene is TRBJ1-1, the V gene TRBV7-6, with 8 bases identical to TRBD1. CDR1 and CDR2 (germline): SGHVS, FNYEAQ. CDR3 length: 15 residues. V shed 5 bases and J 5 bases; nucleotides not matched to a gene: 10. CDR3 residues: CASSPATGAGTEAFF. The CDR3, as DNA: TGTGCCAGCAGCCCAGCGACAGGGGCAGGGACTGAAGCTTTCTTT. The whole variable domain, filled in from reference TRBV7-6 and TRBJ1-1, reads GAGVSQSPRYKVTKRGQDVALRCDPISGHVSLYWYRQALGQGPEFLTYFNYEAQQDKSGLPNDRFSAERPEGSISTLTIQRTEQRDSAMYRCASSPATGAGTEAFFGQGTRLTVV.

This clonotype was detected a few times. This chain uses TRBV30 with TRBJ2-7; TRBD2 aligns across 8 bases. The CDR3 is 14 amino acids. CDR1 and CDR2 from the germline V gene are GTSNPN and SVGIG (reference sequence). Trimming cost V 3 bases and J 2 bases; bases outside gene matches: 6. Written as DNA, the CDR3 is TGTGCCTGGAGGCGGGAGGTGGGTCCCTACGAGCAGTACTTC. Translating it yields CAWRREVGPYEQYF.

This clonotype was found a few times. The gene calls are TRBV30 and TRBJ1-1; D might be TRBD1 (5 bases). V shed 0 bases and J shed 6 bases, with 17 bases lying between them. Germline V gives CDR1 GTSNPN, CDR2 SVGIG (reference sequence). The CDR3 is 15 residues long. The CDR3 loop reads CAWSVLPQGIAEAFF. CDR3 coding DNA: TGTGCCTGGAGTGTATTACCTCAGGGAATCGCTGAAGCTTTCTTT.